The following is a T cell receptor (beta chain) sequence with its context. Antigen specificity is unknown. The same CDR3 also results from other DNA sequences found in this sample. This specimen belongs to a study of cytomegalovirus exposure and HLA in healthy donors. Study at large: Early released data comprised about 84 million unique TCRs from HLA-typed donors. Study conclusions and caveats: Confirmation was obtained in vitro that a few CMV-associated chains are specific for CMV antigens. Among the sequence variants, a highly shared cluster was likely an artifact of sequencing.

PCR primers comprised 60 Vbeta and 13 Jbeta primers. In the original analysis: A later analysis counted 80 million or so unique TCR beta chains, around 11 million shared. The protocol was immunoSEQ multiplex PCR, while the TCRdb copy is restricted to in-frame clones and leaves out a portion. V, J and clone size were drawn from that table, and D and trimming were deduced from the DNA. The sample has some 91,000 clones, around 74% seen once; the top ten hold roughly 7.7%. CDR1 is SGHTA and CDR2 is FQGNSA in the germline V gene. With V trimmed by 3 bases and J by 5 bases, 1 base remained unmatched. The CDR3 consists of 14 residues.

What was sequenced was PBMCs. The chain carries TRBV7-2 and TRBJ2-3; 11 positions agree with TRBD1. This receptor was identified in a man aged 40-55 years in good health and CMV-seropositive. CDR3 coding DNA: TGTGCCAGCAGCTTCGGGACAGGGGGAGATACGCAGTATTTT. This gives the protein CASSFGTGGDTQYF.